Below are 18 T cell receptor beta chains sequenced from a single sample in a study of cytotoxic CD8 clonotypes in ibrutinib-treated CLL. Sequencing used immunoSEQ multiplex PCR; TCRdb keeps in-frame clones, though not all of them. The sample lists about 50,000 clones, about half seen once, with 30% to 35% in the top ten. The specimen was PBMCs, collected after 12 months of ibrutinib treatment. Every receptor here comes from a human donor with chronic lymphocytic leukemia.

The V call is TRBV4-2, the J call TRBJ2-5, with 9 bases fitting TRBD2. The CDR3 contains 16 residues. The V and J ends lost 4 bases and 5 bases, in that order; junction bases with no gene match: 11. Germline values: CDR1 LGHNA, CDR2 YNFKEQ. Here the CDR3 DNA reads TGTGCCAGCAGCCGAGCAGAGCGGGAGGCCGGGGAGACCCAGTACTTC. Its translation is CASSRAEREAGETQYF.

In this sample, this clone turned up a few times. V usage is TRBV28 and J usage is TRBJ2-7; 12 positions match TRBD1. The germline gives CDR1 MDHEN, CDR2 SYDVKM. V trimming: 6 bases; J trimming: 4 bases; junction bases outside the gene matches: 4. This CDR3 contains 14 residues. The CDR3 DNA sequence: TGTGCCAGCAGGGGACAGGGGGCAAAGTACGAGCAGTACTTC. Translation: CASRGQGAKYEQYF.

The chain uses TRBV18 and TRBJ2-3; 7 bases are shared with TRBD2. Germline lookup yields CDR1 KGHSH and CDR2 LQKENI. This CDR3 contains 14 residues. The V and J ends lost 3 bases and 1 base, in that order; junction bases with no gene match: 1. The CDR3 here is CASSPGRGTDTQYF. In DNA, the CDR3 is TGTGCCAGCTCACCGGGGAGGGGCACAGATACGCAGTATTTT.

The rearrangement links TRBV5-1 to TRBJ2-3; 11 positions match TRBD2. The CDR3 has 17 amino acids. V lost 0 bases to trimming and J lost 2 bases; unmatched junction nucleotides: 5. Germline CDR1 is SGHRS and CDR2 is YFSETQ. The CDR3 sequence: CASSLAATSGATDTQYF. For the CDR3, the DNA is TGCGCCAGCAGCTTGGCCGCGACTAGCGGGGCCACAGATACGCAGTATTTT.

This clone has a single count. J is TRBJ1-2 and V is TRBV18; D not certain. The germline V gene has CDR1 KGHSH and CDR2 LQKENI. V shed 2 bases and J shed 2 bases, with 12 bases lying between them. The CDR3 length is 15 residues. For the CDR3, the DNA is TGTGCCAGCTCACCATCTGCAGGTCAGAACTATGGCTACACCTTC. The encoded protein is CASSPSAGQNYGYTF.

Here the CDR3 DNA reads TGTGCCAGCAGCTTCAGTATGAACACTGAAGCTTTCTTT. It translates to CASSFSMNTEAFF. The chain carries TRBV7-9 and TRBJ1-1, with no clear D. V gave up 3 bases and J gave up 0 bases, with 5 bases separating them. CDR3 length: 13 residues. The germline V gene encodes CDR1 SEHNR and CDR2 FQNEAQ (reference sequence).

The chain recombines TRBV18 with TRBJ2-1; D is unclear. The length of the CDR3 is 14 residues. V lost 3 bases to trimming and J lost 4 bases, with 10 bases between them. In germline, CDR1 is KGHSH, CDR2 LQKENI. CDR3 protein: CASSPPTVYNEQFF. Written as DNA, the CDR3 is TGTGCCAGCTCACCGCCGACGGTATACAATGAGCAGTTCTTC.

The chain employs TRBV5-1 and TRBJ1-5, with TRBD1 identical over 7 bases. V shed 0 bases, J shed 5 bases, and the junction held 8 bases outside the gene matches. Per the germline V gene, CDR1 is SGHRS and CDR2 is YFSETQ. There are 16 residues in the CDR3. CDR3 protein: CASSLGGAGTDQPQHF. The CDR3 DNA sequence: TGCGCCAGCAGCTTGGGAGGGGCAGGGACAGATCAGCCCCAGCATTTT.

This rearrangement joins TRBV9 to TRBJ2-6; 14 positions match TRBD2. The CDR3 spans 17 residues. The V and J ends lost 7 bases and 0 bases, in that order; junction bases with no gene match: 3. Germline loops: CDR1 SGDLS, CDR2 YYNGEE. CDR3 protein: CASGTSGGASGANVLTF. The CDR3 DNA follows: TGTGCCAGCGGGACTAGCGGGGGTGCCTCTGGGGCCAACGTCCTGACTTTC.

The chain couples TRBV19 to TRBJ2-1; 9 bases line up with TRBD1. This CDR3 contains 19 residues. Looked up from germline, CDR1 is LNHDA and CDR2 is SQIVND (reference sequence). V shed 6 bases, J shed 1 base, and the junction held 16 bases outside the gene matches. This CDR3 reads CASSLPGQGRGGSYNEQFF. CDR3 sequence (DNA): TGTGCCAGTAGCCTGCCGGGACAGGGTAGGGGTGGATCCTACAATGAGCAGTTCTTC.

The gene calls are TRBV20-1 and TRBJ2-7; D is possibly TRBD1 (7 bases). V was cut by 5 bases and J by 7 bases, with 12 bases left in between. Germline CDR1 is DFQATT and CDR2 is SNEGSKA (reference sequence). CDR3 size: 11 residues. The CDR3 region is CSAHQGGEQYF. The CDR3 region has the DNA TGCAGTGCTCATCAGGGGGGAGAGCAGTACTTC.

V and J are TRBV5-6 and TRBJ2-7; D is unresolved. With 3 bases removed from V and 9 bases from J, the gap between germline ends came to 10 bases. The CDR3 runs 11 residues. The germline CDR1 and CDR2 sequences are SGHDT and YYEEEE. The chain's CDR3 is CASSYERGQYF. In DNA form, the CDR3 reads TGTGCCAGCAGCTACGAGCGCGGGCAGTACTTC.

The chain combines TRBV7-9 with TRBJ2-1; 12 bases line up with TRBD1. The germline V gene encodes CDR1 SEHNR and CDR2 FQNEAQ (reference sequence). The CDR3 consists of 14 residues. Trimming at V came to 5 bases and at J to 8 bases, leaving 4 bases not matched to a gene. In DNA, the CDR3 is TGTGCCAGCAGCCCGGGACAGGGGGCATATGAGCAGTTCTTC. It specifies CASSPGQGAYEQFF.

This clone has just a few counts. The chain couples TRBV30 to TRBJ1-1, with 11 bases lining up with TRBD1. Per germline, CDR1 GTSNPN and CDR2 SVGIG (reference sequence). This CDR3 is built from 13 residues. The ends lost 0 bases at V and 7 bases at J; junction bases unmatched: 1. CDR3 sequence reads: CAWSVGQGVEAFF. CDR3 coding DNA: TGTGCCTGGAGTGTGGGACAGGGGGTTGAAGCTTTCTTT.

The rearrangement links TRBV9 to TRBJ2-1, with D perhaps matching TRBD2 (6 bases). The length of the CDR3 is 14 residues. Trimming took 1 base from V and 9 from J, leaving 14 bases between them. Germline V lookup: CDR1 SGDLS, CDR2 YYNGEE. The CDR3 protein is CASSVSRDLIEQFF. As DNA, the CDR3 is TGTGCCAGCAGCGTATCAAGGGACTTGATTGAGCAGTTCTTC.

This clone was seen a few times. This sequence joins TRBV11-1 and TRBJ2-2; D might be TRBD1 or TRBD2, each matching 5 bases. The germline V and J ends were trimmed by 5 bases and 7 bases, with 17 bases remaining between them. CDR3 length: 15 residues. Germline V gene lookup returns CDR1 SGHAT and CDR2 FQDESV (reference sequence). Written as DNA, the CDR3 is TGTGCCAGCAGCGGACCGGGACGTAGGAACGGGGAGCTGTTTTTT. It yields the protein CASSGPGRRNGELFF.

A few counts support this clone. The chain couples TRBV2 to TRBJ1-1; D is unclear. V was clipped by 7 bases and J by 0 bases, with 6 bases between them. This CDR3 is 12 amino acids long. From germline, CDR1 is SNHLY and CDR2 FYNNEI. This chain's CDR3 is CASTSMNTEAFF. The CDR3 DNA follows: TGTGCCAGCACTAGTATGAACACTGAAGCTTTCTTT.

The chain is built from TRBV29-1 and TRBJ1-3; perhaps TRBD1 as D (6 bases). The ends were cut back, 7 bases at V and 5 bases at J, with 12 bases in the middle. This CDR3 comprises 12 residues. CDR1 is SQVTM, CDR2 ANQGSEA, per germline. CDR3 sequence: CSGRTVRNTIYF. CDR3 nucleotide sequence: TGCAGCGGACGGACAGTAAGAAACACCATATATTTT.